What follows are 11 T cell receptor beta chains derived from one specimen sequenced in a study of T-cell reconstitution after alpha-beta-depleted transplantation in children. TCRbeta library preparation incorporated unique molecular identifiers. From the PCR reads, TCRdb called clonotypes with MiXCR, one entry per CDR3 protein. Of over 200,000 distinct CDR3 sequences listed, roughly a sixth are singletons. The material was PBMCs, mostly from graft donor cells, obtained 360 days after TCRalphabeta/CD19-depleted stem cell transplant. The receptors originated from a male patient between 2 and 10 years old who had a stem cell transplant for acute lymphoblastic leukemia, so the T cells may come from the graft donor.

This clonotype was seen more than once but under ten times. This chain connects TRBV2 to TRBJ1-5, with a tentative D call TRBD1 (5 bases). The CDR3 has 16 amino acids. The V gene's germline CDR1 is SNHLY and CDR2 FYNNEI. Trimming took off 4 bases at V and 3 bases at J, with 16 bases between the two ends. The DNA of the CDR3 is TGTGCCAGCAGTGTGTCAGTAGGGACGAACAATCAGCCCCAGCATTTT. It codes for CASSVSVGTNNQPQHF.

This clonotype was observed at least ten times. The gene calls are TRBV12-3 or TRBV12-4 and TRBJ1-5; D is unresolved. V lost 0 bases and J lost 0, with 6 bases in between. The CDR3 has 15 residues. The DNA of the CDR3 is TGTGCCAGCAGTTTAGCGGGAGATAGCAATCAGCCCCAGCATTTT. Amino acid sequence: CASSLAGDSNQPQHF.

This clonotype has more than one count but fewer than ten. The chain links TRBV29-1 to TRBJ2-5, with TRBD2 as a possible D gene (5 bases). From germline, CDR1 is SQVTM and CDR2 ANQGSEA. Trimming pared 1 base from V and 13 bases from J, leaving 16 bases between. This CDR3 has 12 amino acids. The CDR3 sequence is CSVEAADGLPYF. The CDR3 bases are TGCAGCGTTGAAGCGGCCGACGGACTGCCGTACTTC.

CDR3 protein: CASSQDPLTGGIYGYTF. Here the CDR3 DNA reads TGCGCCAGCAGCCAAGATCCCCTGACAGGGGGAATATATGGCTACACCTTC. The V call is TRBV4-3, the J call TRBJ1-2; 9 bases fit TRBD1. The CDR3 length is 17 residues. V lost 0 bases to trimming and J lost 5 bases; unmatched junction nucleotides: 10. Germline CDR1 is LGHNA and CDR2 is YSLEER.

The rearrangement links TRBV20-1 to TRBJ2-7; D uncertain. The CDR3 extends over 12 amino acids. Germline loops: CDR1 DFQATT, CDR2 SNEGSKA (reference sequence). The ends were cut back, 7 bases at V and 2 bases at J, with 12 bases in the middle. Written as DNA, the CDR3 is TGCAGTGGGTTAAGCCAGACCTACGAGCAGTACTTC. As protein: CSGLSQTYEQYF.

This clonotype was detected only a few times. This sequence joins TRBV6-5 and TRBJ2-3; 13 bases match TRBD2. Germline trimming cut 2 bases from V and 4 bases from J; bases unmatched to any gene: 0. Germline CDR1 and CDR2: MNHEY and SVGAGI. The CDR3 spans 15 residues. The CDR3 protein is CASSYGTSGADTQYF. The DNA for the CDR3 is TGTGCCAGCAGTTACGGGACTAGCGGGGCAGATACGCAGTATTTT.

The sample holds a few counts of this clonotype. The V call is TRBV28, the J call TRBJ2-7, with a weak D call TRBD2 (7 bases). CDR1 and CDR2 from the germline V gene are MDHEN and SYDVKM. V shed 8 bases and J shed 2 bases, with 13 bases lying between them. This CDR3 contains 13 residues. CDR3 in amino acids: CASVGGAPYEQYF. CDR3 DNA: TGTGCCAGCGTAGGGGGGGCACCCTACGAGCAGTACTTC.

The CDR3 DNA reads as TGCAGTGCTAGGCCGGAGGGAGGGGCCACCGGGGAGCTGTTTTTT. Translation: CSARPEGGATGELFF. V usage is TRBV20-1 and J usage is TRBJ2-2, with 7 bases lining up with TRBD2. The CDR3 loop spans 15 amino acids. CDR1 and CDR2 from the germline V gene are DFQATT and SNEGSKA (reference sequence). V shed 3 bases and J 4 bases; nucleotides not matched to a gene: 8.

This clonotype came up a few times. V and J are TRBV9 and TRBJ2-3, with no clear D. This CDR3 comprises 14 residues. The V end lost 0 bases, the J end lost 2 bases, and 7 bases lay between the germline ends. From germline, CDR1 is SGDLS and CDR2 YYNGEE. The CDR3 sequence: CASSVELLTDTQYF. Written as DNA, the CDR3 is TGTGCCAGCAGCGTAGAACTACTCACAGATACGCAGTATTTT.

This clonotype came up a few times. The chain has TRBV24-1 and TRBJ2-1; possible D gene TRBD1, 5 bases. V was cut by 4 bases and J by 6 bases, with 21 bases left in between. The germline V gene encodes CDR1 KGHDR and CDR2 SFDVKD. The CDR3 is 17 amino acids. This chain's CDR3 is CATSDRSTQGRGNEQFF. The DNA of the CDR3 is TGTGCCACCAGTGACCGCTCGACTCAGGGAAGGGGCAATGAGCAGTTCTTC.

The V gene is TRBV2, the J gene TRBJ2-1; 8 bases fit TRBD2. CDR3 size: 14 residues. V shed 9 bases and J 1 base; nucleotides not matched to a gene: 5. Looked up from germline, CDR1 is SNHLY and CDR2 is FYNNEI. CDR3 protein: CASGIAGSYNEQFF. Written as DNA, the CDR3 is TGTGCCAGTGGAATAGCGGGGTCCTACAATGAGCAGTTCTTC.